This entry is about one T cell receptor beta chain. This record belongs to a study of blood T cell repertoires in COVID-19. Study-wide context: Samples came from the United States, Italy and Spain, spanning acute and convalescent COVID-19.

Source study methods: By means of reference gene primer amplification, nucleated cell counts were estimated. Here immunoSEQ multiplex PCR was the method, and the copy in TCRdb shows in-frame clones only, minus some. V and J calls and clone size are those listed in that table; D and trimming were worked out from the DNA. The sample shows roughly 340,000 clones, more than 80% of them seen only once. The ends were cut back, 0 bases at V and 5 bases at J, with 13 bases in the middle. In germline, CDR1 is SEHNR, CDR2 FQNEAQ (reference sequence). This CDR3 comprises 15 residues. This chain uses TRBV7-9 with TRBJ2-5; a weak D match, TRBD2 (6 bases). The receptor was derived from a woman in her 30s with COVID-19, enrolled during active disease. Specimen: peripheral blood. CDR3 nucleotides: TGTGCCAGCAGCTTAGCGACCCGGGGGAGGGAGACCCAGTACTTC. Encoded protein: CASSLATRGRETQYF.